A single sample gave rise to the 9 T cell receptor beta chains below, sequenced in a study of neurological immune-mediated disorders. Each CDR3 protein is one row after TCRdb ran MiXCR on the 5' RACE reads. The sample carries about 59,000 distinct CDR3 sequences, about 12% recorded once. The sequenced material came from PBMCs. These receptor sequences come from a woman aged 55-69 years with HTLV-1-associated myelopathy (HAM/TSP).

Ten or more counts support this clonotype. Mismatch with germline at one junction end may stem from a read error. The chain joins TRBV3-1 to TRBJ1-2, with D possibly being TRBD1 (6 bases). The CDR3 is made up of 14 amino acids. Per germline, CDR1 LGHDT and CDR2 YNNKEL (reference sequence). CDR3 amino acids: CARSPDDRFYGYTF. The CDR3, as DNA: TGTGCCAGGAGCCCGGACGACAGGTTCTATGGCTACACCTTC. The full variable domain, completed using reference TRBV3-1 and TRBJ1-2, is DTAVSQTPKYLVTQMGNDKSIKCEQNLGHDTMYWYKQDSKKFLKIMFSYNNKELIINETVPNRFSPKSPDKAHLNLHINSLELGDSAVYFCARSPDDRFYGYTFGSGTRLTVV.

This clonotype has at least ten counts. Here the CDR3 DNA reads TGCGCCAGCAGCTTGTCTGAGGGGATAATGGGAAACACCATATATTTT. Translation gives CASSLSEGIMGNTIYF. The chain has TRBV5-1 and TRBJ1-3; maybe TRBD1 (5 bases). CDR1 and CDR2 from the germline V gene are SGHRS and YFSETQ. The CDR3 runs to 16 residues. The V and J ends lost 1 base and 4 bases respectively, with 15 bases between them.

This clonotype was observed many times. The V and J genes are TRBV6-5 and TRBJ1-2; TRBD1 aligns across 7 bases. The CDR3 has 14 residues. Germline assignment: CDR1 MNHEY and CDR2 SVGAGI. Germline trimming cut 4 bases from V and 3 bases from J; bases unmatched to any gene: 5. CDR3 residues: CASSFTGVDYGYTF. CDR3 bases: TGTGCCAGCAGTTTCACAGGGGTCGACTATGGCTACACCTTC.

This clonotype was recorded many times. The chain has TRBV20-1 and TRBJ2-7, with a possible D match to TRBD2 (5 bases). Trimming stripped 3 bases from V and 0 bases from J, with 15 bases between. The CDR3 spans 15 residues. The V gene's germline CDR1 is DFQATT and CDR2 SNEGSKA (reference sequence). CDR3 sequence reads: CSAREDPTISYEQYF. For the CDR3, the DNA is TGCAGTGCTAGGGAGGACCCGACTATCTCCTACGAGCAGTACTTC.

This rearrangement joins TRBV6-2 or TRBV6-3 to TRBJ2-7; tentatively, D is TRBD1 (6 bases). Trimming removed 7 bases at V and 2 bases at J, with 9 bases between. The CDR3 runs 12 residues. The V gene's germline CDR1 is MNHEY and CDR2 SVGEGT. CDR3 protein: CASIGQTYEQYF. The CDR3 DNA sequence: TGTGCCAGCATCGGACAGACCTACGAGCAGTACTTC.

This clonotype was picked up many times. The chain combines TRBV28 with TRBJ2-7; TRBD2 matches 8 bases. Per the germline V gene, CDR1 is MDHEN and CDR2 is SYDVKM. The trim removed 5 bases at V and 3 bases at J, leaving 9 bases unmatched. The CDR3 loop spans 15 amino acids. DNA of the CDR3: TGTGCCAGCAGTCCACTTAGCGGGAAGGTCTACGAGCAGTACTTC. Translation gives CASSPLSGKVYEQYF.

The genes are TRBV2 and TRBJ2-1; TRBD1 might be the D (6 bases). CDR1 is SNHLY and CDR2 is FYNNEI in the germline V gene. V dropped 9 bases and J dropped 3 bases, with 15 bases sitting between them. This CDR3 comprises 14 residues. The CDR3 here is CARQGYLNYNEQFF. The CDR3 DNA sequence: TGTGCCAGACAGGGATATCTGAACTACAATGAGCAGTTCTTC.

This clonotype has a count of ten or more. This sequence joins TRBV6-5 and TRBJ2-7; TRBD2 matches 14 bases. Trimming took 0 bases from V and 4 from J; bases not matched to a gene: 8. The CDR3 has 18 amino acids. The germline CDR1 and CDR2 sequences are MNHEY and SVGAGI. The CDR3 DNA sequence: TGTGCCAGCAGTTACTCGATCCCAGGACTAGCGGGAGGATACGAGCAGTACTTC. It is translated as CASSYSIPGLAGGYEQYF.

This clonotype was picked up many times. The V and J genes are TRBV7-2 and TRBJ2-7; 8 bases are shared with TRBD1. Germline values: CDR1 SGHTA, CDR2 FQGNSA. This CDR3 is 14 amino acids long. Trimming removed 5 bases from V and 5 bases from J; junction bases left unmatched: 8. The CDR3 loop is CASSPLAGGHEQYF. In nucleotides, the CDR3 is TGTGCCAGCAGCCCATTGGCAGGGGGCCACGAGCAGTACTTC.